The present entry profiles one T cell receptor (beta chain) with its context. Antigen specificity is unknown. This sample was taken from a study of cytomegalovirus exposure and HLA in healthy donors. The study, taken as a whole, reports: With DRB1 most and HLA-C fewest, TCR association rates differed between HLA loci in a later analysis. What was likely a sequencing artifact was a cluster of highly shared sequence variants. Most CMV-associated TCR beta chains appeared HLA-restricted in a later analysis. The study put about 180 TCR beta chains on its list as cytomegalovirus-associated.

PCR primers comprised 60 Vbeta and 13 Jbeta primers. Some clones are missing from TCRdb's copy, which holds only in-frame ones; the method was immunoSEQ multiplex PCR. The profile covers about 150,000 clones, with around 77% appearing a single time and around 2% taken by the ten largest. The V end lost 1 base, the J end lost 4 bases, and 13 bases lay between the germline ends. The CDR3 runs to 15 residues. Germline V lookup: CDR1 MNHEY, CDR2 SMNVEV (reference sequence). Sequenced sample: PBMCs. The rearrangement uses TRBV27 and TRBJ1-1; tentatively, D is TRBD1 (6 bases). The TCR sequence derives from a man younger than 45 in good health and CMV-seronegative. CDR3 sequence (DNA): TGTGCCAGCAGTTTATTCGCCAGGGGCTCCACTGAAGCTTTCTTT. It yields the protein CASSLFARGSTEAFF.